This entry is about one T cell receptor (beta chain). Trimming at V came to 6 bases and at J to 1 base, leaving 10 bases not matched to a gene. Per the germline V gene, CDR1 is MRHNA and CDR2 is SNTAGT. The length of the CDR3 is 17 residues. The data originate from a study of blood T cell repertoires in COVID-19. How the authors handled the data: Amplifying reference gene primers gave estimates of nucleated cell counts. Only in-frame clones appear in the TCRdb table, and some are missing; sequencing was by immunoSEQ multiplex PCR. V and J calls plus clone size are reproduced from that table; the DNA served to infer D and trimming. The sample records some 80,000 clones, about 88% being singletons.

Sequenced input: peripheral blood. The clonotype was recovered from a human donor in a cohort sampled during active COVID-19. The chain is built from TRBV6-4 and TRBJ2-3, with TRBD2 matching 10 bases. As DNA, the CDR3 is TGTGCCAGCAGCGAGGGGAGCGGACTAGCGGGCACAGATACGCAGTATTTT. This translates into CASSEGSGLAGTDTQYF.